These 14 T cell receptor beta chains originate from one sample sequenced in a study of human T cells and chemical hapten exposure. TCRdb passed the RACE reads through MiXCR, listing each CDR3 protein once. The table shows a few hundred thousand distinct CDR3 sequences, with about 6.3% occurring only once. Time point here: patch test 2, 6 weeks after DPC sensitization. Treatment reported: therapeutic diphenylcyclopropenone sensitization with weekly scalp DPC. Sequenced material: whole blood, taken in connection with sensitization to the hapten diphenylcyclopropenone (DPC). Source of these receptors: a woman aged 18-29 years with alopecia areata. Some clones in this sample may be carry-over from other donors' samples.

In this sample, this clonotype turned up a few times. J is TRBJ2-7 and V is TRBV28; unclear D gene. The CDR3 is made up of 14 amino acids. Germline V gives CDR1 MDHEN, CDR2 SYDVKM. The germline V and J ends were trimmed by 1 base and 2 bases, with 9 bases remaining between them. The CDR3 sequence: CASSLFGETYEQYF. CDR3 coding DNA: TGTGCCAGCAGTTTATTTGGGGAAACCTACGAGCAGTACTTC.

The CDR3: CASRLGQPNEKLFF. The CDR3 DNA sequence: TGTGCCAGTAGATTGGGGCAGCCTAATGAAAAACTGTTTTTT. The rearrangement joins TRBV19 to TRBJ1-4; possible D gene TRBD1, 5 bases. The CDR3 has 14 amino acids. Germline-derived CDR1 and CDR2 are LNHDA and SQIVND (reference sequence). The V end was cut by 6 bases, the J end by 3 bases, with 11 bases between. The variable domain in full, completed from reference TRBV19 and TRBJ1-4, reads DGGITQSPKYLFRKEGQNVTLSCEQNLNHDAMYWYRQDPGQGLRLIYYSQIVNDFQKGDIAEGYSVSREKKESFPLTVTSAQKNPTAFYLCASRLGQPNEKLFFGSGTQLSVL.

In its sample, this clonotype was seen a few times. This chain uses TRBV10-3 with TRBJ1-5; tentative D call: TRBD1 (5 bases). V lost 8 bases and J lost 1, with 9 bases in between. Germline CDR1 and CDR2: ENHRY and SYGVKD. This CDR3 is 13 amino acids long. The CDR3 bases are TGTGCCATCGGGGGACTCAGCAATCAGCCCCAGCATTTT. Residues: CAIGGLSNQPQHF.

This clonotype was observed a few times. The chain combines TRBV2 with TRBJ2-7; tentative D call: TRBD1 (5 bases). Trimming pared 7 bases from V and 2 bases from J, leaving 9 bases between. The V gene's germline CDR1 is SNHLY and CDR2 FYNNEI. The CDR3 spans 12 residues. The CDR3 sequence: CASNQGPYEQYF. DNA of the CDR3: TGTGCCAGCAATCAGGGCCCCTACGAGCAGTACTTC.

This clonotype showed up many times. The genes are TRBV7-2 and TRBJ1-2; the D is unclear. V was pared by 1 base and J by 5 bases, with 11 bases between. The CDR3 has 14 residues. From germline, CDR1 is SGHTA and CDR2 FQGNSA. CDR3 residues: CASSLGTELYGYTF. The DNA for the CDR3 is TGTGCCAGCAGCTTAGGGACGGAGCTTTATGGCTACACCTTC.

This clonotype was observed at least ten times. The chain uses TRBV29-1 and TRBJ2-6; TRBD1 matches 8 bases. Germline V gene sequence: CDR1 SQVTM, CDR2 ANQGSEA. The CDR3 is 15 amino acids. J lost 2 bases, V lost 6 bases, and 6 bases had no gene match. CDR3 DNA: TGCAGCGTCGTCCAGGGGGCGCCTGGGGCCAACGTCCTGACTTTC. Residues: CSVVQGAPGANVLTF.

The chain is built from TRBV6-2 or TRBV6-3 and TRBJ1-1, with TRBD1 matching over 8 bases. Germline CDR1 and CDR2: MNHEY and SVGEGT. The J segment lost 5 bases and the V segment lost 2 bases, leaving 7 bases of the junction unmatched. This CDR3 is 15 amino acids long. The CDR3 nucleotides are TGTGCCAGCAGTTACCACGACAGGGGTGGAACTGAAGCTTTCTTT. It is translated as CASSYHDRGGTEAFF.

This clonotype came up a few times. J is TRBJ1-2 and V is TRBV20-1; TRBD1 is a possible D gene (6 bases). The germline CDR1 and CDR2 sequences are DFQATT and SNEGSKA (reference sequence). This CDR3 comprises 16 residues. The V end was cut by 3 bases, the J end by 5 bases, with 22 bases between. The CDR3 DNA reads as TGCAGTGCTAGTCCCCCAACAGGGCGCGGTAATTATGGCTACACCTTC. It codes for CSASPPTGRGNYGYTF.

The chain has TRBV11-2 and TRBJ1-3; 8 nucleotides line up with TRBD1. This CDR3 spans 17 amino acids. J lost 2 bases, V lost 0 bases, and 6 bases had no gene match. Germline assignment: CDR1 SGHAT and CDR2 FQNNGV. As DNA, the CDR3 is TGTGCCAGCAGCTTAGATGTCCAGGGGGCACCTGGAAACACCATATATTTT. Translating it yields CASSLDVQGAPGNTIYF.

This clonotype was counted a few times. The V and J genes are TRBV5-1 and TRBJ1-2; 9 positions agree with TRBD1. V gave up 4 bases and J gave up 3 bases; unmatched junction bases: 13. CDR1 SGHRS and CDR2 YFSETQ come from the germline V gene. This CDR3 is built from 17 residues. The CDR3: CASSLYLGTGNDYGYTF. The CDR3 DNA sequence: TGCGCCAGCAGCCTTTACCTAGGGACAGGGAATGACTATGGCTACACCTTC.

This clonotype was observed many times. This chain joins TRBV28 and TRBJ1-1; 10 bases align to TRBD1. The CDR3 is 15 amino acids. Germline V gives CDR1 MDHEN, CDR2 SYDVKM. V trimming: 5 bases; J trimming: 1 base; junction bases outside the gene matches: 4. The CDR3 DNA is TGTGCCAGCAGTGCCTGGACAGGGGGGAACACTGAAGCTTTCTTT. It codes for CASSAWTGGNTEAFF.

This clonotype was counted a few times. As DNA, the CDR3 is TGCAGTGCCATAACAGGGGGCAAAGGCTACGAGCAGTACTTC. Residues: CSAITGGKGYEQYF. The chain links TRBV20-1 to TRBJ2-7; the match to TRBD1 covers 9 bases. Trimming at V came to 6 bases and at J to 3 bases, leaving 9 bases not matched to a gene. The CDR3 runs 14 residues. Germline values: CDR1 DFQATT, CDR2 SNEGSKA (reference sequence).

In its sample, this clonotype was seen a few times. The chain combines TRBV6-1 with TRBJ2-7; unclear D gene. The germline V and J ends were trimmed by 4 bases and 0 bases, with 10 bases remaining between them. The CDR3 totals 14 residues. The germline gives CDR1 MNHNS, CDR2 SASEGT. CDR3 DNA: TGTGCCAGCAGTGTGCGTGTCAGCTCCTACGAGCAGTACTTC. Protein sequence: CASSVRVSSYEQYF.

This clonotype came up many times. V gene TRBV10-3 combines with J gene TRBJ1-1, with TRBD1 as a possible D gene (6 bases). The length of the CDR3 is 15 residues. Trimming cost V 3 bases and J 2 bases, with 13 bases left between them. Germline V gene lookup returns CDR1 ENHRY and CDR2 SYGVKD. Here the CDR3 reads CAISDISQGNTEAFF. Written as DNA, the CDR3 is TGTGCCATCAGTGATATTTCACAGGGAAACACTGAAGCTTTCTTT.